This T cell receptor beta chain was recovered during a study of blood T cells in healthy people across ages. A second PCR, run for roughly 6 to 11 cycles, used a sample-barcoded 5' primer plus a J-beta primer mix. Each CDR3 protein gets one entry after TCRdb re-called the 5' RACE reads with MiXCR. The sample lists about 730,000 distinct CDR3 sequences; about 40% were seen once. As concerns this clonotype: The antigen remains unidentified.

General observations from the study: Shifts in expanded clonotypes may have been confounded by donor CMV status, which was unknown. Among T cells, TCR beta diversity per million cells dropped roughly linearly as age rose.

V lost 7 bases, J lost 5 bases, and 15 bases lay in between. The CDR3 runs to 14 residues. The germline CDR1 and CDR2 sequences are LGHDT and YNNKEL (reference sequence). J is TRBJ1-5 and V is TRBV3-1; no firm D call. The sequenced sample was blood. This TCR was recovered from a woman aged 60-75 years in good health. CDR3 region: CASNPFGTDQPQHF. DNA for the CDR3: TGTGCCAGCAACCCTTTCGGAACTGATCAGCCCCAGCATTTT.